The subject of this entry is one TCR beta chain. Its antigen remains unknown. This entry comes from a study of shared clonotypes between healthy human individuals. General observations from the study: Sharing across four donors was highest in naive CD4 (roughly 5%) and lowest in memory CD8 (roughly 0.4%). On the whole, naive subsets had larger estimated richness than memory subsets had.

Replicate sorted-subset PCRs were loaded with around 220 ng DNA, 25,000 to 30,000 T cell genomes. Clones were sequenced by immunoSEQ multiplex PCR, and TCRdb holds only the in-frame ones, with some missing. Of roughly 640,000 clones in the sample, roughly 70% were seen once. The length of the CDR3 is 18 residues. V was pared by 1 base and J by 4 bases, with 21 bases between. Germline V CDR1 and CDR2: SGHVS, FQNEAQ. The sequence was collected from a woman younger than 45 in good health. Sequenced: memory CD4+ T cells sorted from blood. Subset indicated: CD45RA-negative fraction. The chain recombines TRBV7-8 with TRBJ2-3; TRBD2 is a possible D gene (7 bases). The CDR3 nucleotides read TGTGCCAGCAGCTTAGATAGGGGGGGTTTAGTATCCCCAGATACGCAGTATTTT. Its protein product is CASSLDRGGLVSPDTQYF.